The clone carrying this T cell receptor (beta chain) was observed once. Its antigen is as yet unknown. Antigen-specific CD4+ T cells expanded by the ViraFEST assay with viral peptide pools were then sequenced. CD4+ T cell isolation took place after 10 days of culture. Sometime from March through December 2020, the person acquired a SARS-CoV-2 infection that PCR confirmed. Half of the medium was exchanged for IL-2 medium on both days 3 and 7. The CDR3 totals 16 residues. V was clipped by 6 bases and J by 2 bases, with 16 bases between them. Germline-derived CDR1 and CDR2 are KGHSH and LQKENI. This sample was taken from a study of vaccination effects on CD4 cells after COVID-19. Clones were read by immunoSEQ multiplex PCR, and TCRdb kept only the in-frame ones, dropping some. The sample has 15,000 to 20,000 clones, roughly 80% seen once.

The clonotype comes from a human donor who had a prior SARS-CoV-2 infection. The sample consisted of CD4+ T cells from PBMCs cultured with SARS-CoV-2 spike peptides, taken before COVID-19 vaccination. The chain carries TRBV18 and TRBJ2-2; perhaps D is TRBD1 or TRBD2 (5 bases each). The CDR3 is CASSPRDGYNTGELFF. For the CDR3, the DNA is TGTGCCAGCTCCCCCCGGGACGGATACAACACCGGGGAGCTGTTTTTT.